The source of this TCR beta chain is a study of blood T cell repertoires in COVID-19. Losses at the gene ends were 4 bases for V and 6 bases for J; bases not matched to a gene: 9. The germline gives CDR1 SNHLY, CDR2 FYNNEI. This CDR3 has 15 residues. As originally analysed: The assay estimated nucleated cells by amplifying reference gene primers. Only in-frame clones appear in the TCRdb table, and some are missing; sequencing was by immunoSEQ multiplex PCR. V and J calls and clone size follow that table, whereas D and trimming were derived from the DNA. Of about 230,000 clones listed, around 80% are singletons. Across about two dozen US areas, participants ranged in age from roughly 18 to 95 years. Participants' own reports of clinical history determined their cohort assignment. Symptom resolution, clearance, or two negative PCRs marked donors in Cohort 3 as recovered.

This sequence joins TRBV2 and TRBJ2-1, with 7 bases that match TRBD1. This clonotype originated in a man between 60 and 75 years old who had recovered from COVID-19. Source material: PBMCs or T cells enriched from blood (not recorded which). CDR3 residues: CASSGATGLGNEQFF. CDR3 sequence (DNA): TGTGCCAGCAGTGGAGCGACAGGGTTGGGCAATGAGCAGTTCTTC.